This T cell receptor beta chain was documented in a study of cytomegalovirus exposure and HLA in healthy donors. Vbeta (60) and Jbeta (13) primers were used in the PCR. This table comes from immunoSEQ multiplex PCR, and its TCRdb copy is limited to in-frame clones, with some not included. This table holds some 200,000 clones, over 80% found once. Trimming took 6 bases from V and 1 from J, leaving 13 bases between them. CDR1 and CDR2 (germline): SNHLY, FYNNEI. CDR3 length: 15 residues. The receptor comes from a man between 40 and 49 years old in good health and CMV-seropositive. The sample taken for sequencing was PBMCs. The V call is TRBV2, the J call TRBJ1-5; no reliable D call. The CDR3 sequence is CASSPPGSSNQPQHF. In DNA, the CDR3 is TGTGCCAGCAGCCCCCCCGGGTCAAGCAATCAGCCCCAGCATTTT.